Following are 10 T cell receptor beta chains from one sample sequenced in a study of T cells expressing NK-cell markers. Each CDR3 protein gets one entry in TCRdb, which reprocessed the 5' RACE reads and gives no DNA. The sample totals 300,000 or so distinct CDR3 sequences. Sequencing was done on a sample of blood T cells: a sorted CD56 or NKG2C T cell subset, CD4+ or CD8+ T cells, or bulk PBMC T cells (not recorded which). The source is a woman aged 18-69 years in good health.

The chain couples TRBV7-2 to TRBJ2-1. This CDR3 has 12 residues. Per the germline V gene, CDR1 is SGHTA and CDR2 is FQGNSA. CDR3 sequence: CASSAQFNEQFF.

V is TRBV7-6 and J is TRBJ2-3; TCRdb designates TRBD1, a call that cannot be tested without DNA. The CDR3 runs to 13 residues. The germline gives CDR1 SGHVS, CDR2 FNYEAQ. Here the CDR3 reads CASSLETGDTQYF.

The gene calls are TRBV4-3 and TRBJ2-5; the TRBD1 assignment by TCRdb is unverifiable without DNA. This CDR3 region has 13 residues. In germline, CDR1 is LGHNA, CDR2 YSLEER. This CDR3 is CARPPTGGETQYF.

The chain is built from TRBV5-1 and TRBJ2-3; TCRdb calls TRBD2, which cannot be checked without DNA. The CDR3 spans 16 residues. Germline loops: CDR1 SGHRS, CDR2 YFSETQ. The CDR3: CASSPGSGITTDTQYF.

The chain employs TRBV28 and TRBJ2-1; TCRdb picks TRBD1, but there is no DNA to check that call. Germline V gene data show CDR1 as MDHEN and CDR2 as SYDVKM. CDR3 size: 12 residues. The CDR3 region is CASRKQGFEQFF.

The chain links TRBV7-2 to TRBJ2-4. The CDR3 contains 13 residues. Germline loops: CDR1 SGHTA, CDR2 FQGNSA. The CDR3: CASSPYSTDIQYF.

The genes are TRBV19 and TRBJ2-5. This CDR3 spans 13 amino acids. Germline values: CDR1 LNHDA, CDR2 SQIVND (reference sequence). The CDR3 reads CASSIVRKETQYF.

CDR3 in amino acids: CSAFAGGWDKNIQYF. The chain recombines TRBV20-1 with TRBJ2-4; there is no DNA to check the TCRdb D call of TRBD2. Germline CDR1 and CDR2: DFQATT and SNEGSKA (reference sequence). CDR3 length equals 15 residues.

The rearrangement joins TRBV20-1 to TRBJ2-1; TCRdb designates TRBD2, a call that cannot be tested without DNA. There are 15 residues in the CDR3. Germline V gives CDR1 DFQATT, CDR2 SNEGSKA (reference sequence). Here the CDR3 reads CSARSQRGGFYEQFF.

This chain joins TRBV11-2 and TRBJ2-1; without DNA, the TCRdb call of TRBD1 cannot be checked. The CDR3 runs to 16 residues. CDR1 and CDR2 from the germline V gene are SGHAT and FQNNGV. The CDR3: CASSSPGAADYNEQFF.